Sequencing of this TCR beta chain was carried out in a study of control samples from healthy donors and cancer patients. This clone occurred once. The germline V gene has CDR1 ENHRY and CDR2 SYGVKD. Trimming cost V 4 bases and J 4 bases, with 13 bases left between them. This CDR3 comprises 14 residues. Some clones are missing from TCRdb's copy, which holds only in-frame ones; the method was immunoSEQ multiplex PCR. The sample includes about 160,000 clones, over 85% seen only once; the top ten take under 8.5%. Sequencing used blood. The source is a woman aged 35 to 49 in good health. This chain joins TRBV10-3 and TRBJ1-1; D is undetermined. The CDR3 region has the DNA TGTGCCATCAGTGCAATCGGAGCCGCCACTGAAGCTTTCTTT. Its translation: CAISAIGAATEAFF.